This T cell receptor beta chain originates from a study of cytomegalovirus exposure and HLA in healthy donors. Concerning this clone itself: The target antigen is unknown.

Germline loops: CDR1 MDHEN, CDR2 SYDVKM. The CDR3 sequence is 13 residues long. Deletions cut 3 bases from V and 5 bases from J, with 10 bases between. Overall study results and limits: Reports indicate that TCR beta sequences accurately predicted the HLA-A and HLA-B alleles of most subjects. Three CMV-associated chains proved CMV antigen-specific in vitro. In an earlier analysis, in some 500 donors, most V segments appeared productive either ~87% or ~30% of the time. HLA allele associations emerged for about 18,000 TCR beta sequences in a later analysis, at 0.05 false discovery rate.

In the PCR, 60 Vbeta and 13 Jbeta primers were used. The data were produced by immunoSEQ multiplex PCR, yet TCRdb's version contains in-frame clones alone and is incomplete. The table has under 200,000 clones, approximately 80% seen once. The source is a woman in her thirties or forties in good health and CMV-seropositive. This chain connects TRBV28 to TRBJ1-1, with a tentative D call TRBD1 (5 bases). Sequenced sample: PBMCs. CDR3 protein: CASSFWGETEAFF. The CDR3 region has the DNA TGTGCCAGCAGTTTTTGGGGGGAAACTGAAGCTTTCTTT.